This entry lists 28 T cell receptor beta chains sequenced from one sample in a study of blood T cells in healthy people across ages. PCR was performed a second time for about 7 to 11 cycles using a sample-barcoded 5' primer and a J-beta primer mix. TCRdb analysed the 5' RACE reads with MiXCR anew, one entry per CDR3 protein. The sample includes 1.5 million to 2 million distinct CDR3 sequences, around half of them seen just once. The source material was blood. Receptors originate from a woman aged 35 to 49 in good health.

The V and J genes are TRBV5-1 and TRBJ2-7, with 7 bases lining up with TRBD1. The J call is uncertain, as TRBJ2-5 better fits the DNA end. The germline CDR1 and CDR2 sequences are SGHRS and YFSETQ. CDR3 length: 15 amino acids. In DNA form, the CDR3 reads TGCGCCAGCAGCCGGAGCCGGGACAGAAAAGAGACCCAGTACTTC. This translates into CASSRSRDRKETQYF.

As DNA, the CDR3 is TGTGCCAGCAGCTTAACGTCCAGGGTTACAGATACGCAGTATTTT. It translates to CASSLTSRVTDTQYF. The chain uses TRBV7-3 and TRBJ2-3, with a tentative D call TRBD1 (5 bases). This CDR3 contains 15 residues. V shed 0 bases and J shed 3 bases, with 10 bases lying between them. CDR1 is SGHTA and CDR2 is FQGTGA in the germline V gene.

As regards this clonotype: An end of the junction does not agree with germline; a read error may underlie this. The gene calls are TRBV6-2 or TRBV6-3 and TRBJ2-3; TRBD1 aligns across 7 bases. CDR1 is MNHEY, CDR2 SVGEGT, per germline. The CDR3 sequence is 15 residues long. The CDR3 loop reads CASSYSGRGTDTRYF. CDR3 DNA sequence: TGTGCCAGCAGTTACTCGGGAAGGGGGACAGATACGCGGTATTTT.

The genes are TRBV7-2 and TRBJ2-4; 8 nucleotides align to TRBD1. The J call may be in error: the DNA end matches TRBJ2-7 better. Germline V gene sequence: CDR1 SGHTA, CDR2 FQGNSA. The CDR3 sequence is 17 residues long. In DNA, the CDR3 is TGTGCCAGCAGCTCCCGGACAGGGAGCACCAGCTCCTACGAGCAGTACTTC. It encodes CASSSRTGSTSSYEQYF.

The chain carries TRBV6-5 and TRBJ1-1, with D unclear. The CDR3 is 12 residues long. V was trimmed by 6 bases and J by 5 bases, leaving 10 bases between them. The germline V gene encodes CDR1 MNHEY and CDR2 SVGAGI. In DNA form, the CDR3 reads TGTGCCAGCAGCCCCACGCAAACTGAAGCTTTCTTT. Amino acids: CASSPTQTEAFF.

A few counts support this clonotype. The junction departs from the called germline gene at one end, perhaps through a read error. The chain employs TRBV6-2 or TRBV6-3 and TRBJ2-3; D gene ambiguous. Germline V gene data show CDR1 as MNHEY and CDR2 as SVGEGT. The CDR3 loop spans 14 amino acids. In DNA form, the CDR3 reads TGTGCCAGCTTCAAGGGCACCAGCACCGATACGCAGTATTTT. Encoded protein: CASFKGTSTDTQYF.

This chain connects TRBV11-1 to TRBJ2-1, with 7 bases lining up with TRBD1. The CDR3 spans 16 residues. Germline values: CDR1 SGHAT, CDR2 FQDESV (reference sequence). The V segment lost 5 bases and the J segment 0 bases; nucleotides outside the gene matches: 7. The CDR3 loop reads CASSQPGQSSYNEQFF. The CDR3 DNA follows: TGTGCCAGCAGCCAACCGGGACAGAGCTCCTACAATGAGCAGTTCTTC.

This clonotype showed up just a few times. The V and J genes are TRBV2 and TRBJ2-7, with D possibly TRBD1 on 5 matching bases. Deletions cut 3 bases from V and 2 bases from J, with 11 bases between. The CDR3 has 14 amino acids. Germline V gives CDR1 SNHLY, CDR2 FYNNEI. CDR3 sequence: CASSDKGPPYEQYF. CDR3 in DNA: TGTGCCAGCAGTGACAAGGGGCCTCCCTACGAGCAGTACTTC. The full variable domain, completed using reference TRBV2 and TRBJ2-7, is EPEVTQTPSHQVTQMGQEVILRCVPISNHLYFYWYRQILGQKVEFLVSFYNNEISEKSEIFDDQFSVERPDGSNFTLKIRSTKLEDSAMYFCASSDKGPPYEQYFGPGTRLTVT.

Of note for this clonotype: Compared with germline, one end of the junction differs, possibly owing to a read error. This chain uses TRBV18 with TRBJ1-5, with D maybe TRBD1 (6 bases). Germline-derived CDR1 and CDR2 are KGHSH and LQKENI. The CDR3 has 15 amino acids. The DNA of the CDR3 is TGTGGCAGCTCACCAACCGGGGGCAGGGTTCAGCCCCAGCATTTT. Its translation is CGSSPTGGRVQPQHF. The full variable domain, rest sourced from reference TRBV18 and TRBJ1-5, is NAGVMQNPRHLVRRRGQEARLRCSPMKGHSHVYWYRQLPEEGLKFMVYLQKENIIDESGMPKERFSAEFPKEGPSILRIQQVVRGDSAAYFCGSSPTGGRVQPQHFGDGTRLSIL.

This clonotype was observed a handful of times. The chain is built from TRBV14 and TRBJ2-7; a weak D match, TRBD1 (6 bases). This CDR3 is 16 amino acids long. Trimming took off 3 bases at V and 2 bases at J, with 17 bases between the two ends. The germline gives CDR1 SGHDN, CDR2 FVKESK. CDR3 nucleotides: TGTGCCAGCAGCCAGGATGACAGGCGTTTCCCCTACGAGCAGTACTTC. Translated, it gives CASSQDDRRFPYEQYF.

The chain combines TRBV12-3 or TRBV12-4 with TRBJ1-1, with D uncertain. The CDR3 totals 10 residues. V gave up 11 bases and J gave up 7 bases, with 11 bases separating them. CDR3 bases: TGTGCCTTTTTAGCAGGTGAAGCTTTCTTT. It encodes CAFLAGEAFF.

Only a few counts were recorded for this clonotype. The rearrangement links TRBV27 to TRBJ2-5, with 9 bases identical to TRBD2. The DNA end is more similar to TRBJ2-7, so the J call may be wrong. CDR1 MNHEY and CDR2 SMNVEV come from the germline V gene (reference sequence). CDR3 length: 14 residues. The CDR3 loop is CASSFGGGGLEQYF. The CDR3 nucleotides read TGTGCCAGCAGTTTTGGCGGGGGGGGACTCGAGCAGTACTTC.

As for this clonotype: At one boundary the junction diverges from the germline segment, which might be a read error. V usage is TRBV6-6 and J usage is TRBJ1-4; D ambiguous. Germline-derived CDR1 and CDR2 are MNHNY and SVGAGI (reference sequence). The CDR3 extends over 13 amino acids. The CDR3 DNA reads TGTGCCAGCGGCCTAGACACTAACGAAAAACTGTTTTTT. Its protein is CASGLDTNEKLFF.

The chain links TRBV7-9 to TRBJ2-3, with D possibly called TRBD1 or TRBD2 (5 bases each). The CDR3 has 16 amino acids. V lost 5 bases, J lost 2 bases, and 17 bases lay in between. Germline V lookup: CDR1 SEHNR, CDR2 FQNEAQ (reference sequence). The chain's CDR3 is CASSPHSGASTDTQYF. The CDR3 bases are TGTGCCAGCAGCCCCCACTCCGGGGCCTCCACAGATACGCAGTATTTT.

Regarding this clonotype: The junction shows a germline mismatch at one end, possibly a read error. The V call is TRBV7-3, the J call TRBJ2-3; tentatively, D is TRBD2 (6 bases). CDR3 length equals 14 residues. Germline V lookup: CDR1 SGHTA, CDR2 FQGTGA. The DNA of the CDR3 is TGTGCCGGCAGCCCACGACTAGGTGGAGATACGCAGTATTTT. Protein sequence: CAGSPRLGGDTQYF.

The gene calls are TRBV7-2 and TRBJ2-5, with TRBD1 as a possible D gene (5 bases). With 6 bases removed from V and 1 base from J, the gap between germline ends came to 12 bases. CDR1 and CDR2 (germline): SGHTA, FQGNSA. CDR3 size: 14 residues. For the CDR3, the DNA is TGTGCCAGCAGGCCGGACATCTTCCAAGAGACCCAGTACTTC. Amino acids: CASRPDIFQETQYF.

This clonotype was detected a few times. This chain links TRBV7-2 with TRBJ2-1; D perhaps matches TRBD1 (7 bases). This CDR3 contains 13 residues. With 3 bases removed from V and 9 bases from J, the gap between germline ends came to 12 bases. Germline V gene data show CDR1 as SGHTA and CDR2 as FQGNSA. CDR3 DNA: TGTGCCAGCAGCTTGGAGGGGGCAAGTGAGCAGTTCTTC. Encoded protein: CASSLEGASEQFF.

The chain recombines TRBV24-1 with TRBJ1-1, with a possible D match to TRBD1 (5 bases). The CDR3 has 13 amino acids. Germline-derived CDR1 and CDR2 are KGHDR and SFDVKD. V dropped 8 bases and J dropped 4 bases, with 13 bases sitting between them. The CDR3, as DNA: TGTGCCACCAAAGGGGAAGGGAGCACTGAAGCTTTCTTT. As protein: CATKGEGSTEAFF.

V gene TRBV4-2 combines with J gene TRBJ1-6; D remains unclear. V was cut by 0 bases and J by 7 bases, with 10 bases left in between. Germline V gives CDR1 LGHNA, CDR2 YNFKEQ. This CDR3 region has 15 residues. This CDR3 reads CASSQDNRWNSPLHF. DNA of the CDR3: TGTGCCAGCAGCCAAGATAATCGGTGGAATTCACCCCTCCACTTT.

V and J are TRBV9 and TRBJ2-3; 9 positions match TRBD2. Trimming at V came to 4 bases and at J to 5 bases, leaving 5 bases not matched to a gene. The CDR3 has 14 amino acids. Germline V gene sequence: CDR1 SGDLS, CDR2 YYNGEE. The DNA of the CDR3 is TGTGCCAGCAGCACAGCGGGGGGTATAGATACGCAGTATTTT. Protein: CASSTAGGIDTQYF.

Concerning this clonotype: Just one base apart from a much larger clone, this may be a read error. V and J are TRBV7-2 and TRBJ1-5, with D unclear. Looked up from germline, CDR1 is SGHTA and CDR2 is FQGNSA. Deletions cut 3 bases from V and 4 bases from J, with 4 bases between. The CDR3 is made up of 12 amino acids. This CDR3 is CASSFTNQPQHF. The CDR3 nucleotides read TGTGCCAGCAGCTTTACTAATCAGCCCCAGCATTTT.

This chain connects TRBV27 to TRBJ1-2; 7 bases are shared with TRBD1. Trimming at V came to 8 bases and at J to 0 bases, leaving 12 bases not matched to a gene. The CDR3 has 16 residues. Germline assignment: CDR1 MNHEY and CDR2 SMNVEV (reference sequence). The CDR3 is CASSFGQASSNYGYTF. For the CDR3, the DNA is TGTGCCAGCTCCTTCGGACAGGCCTCCTCTAACTATGGCTACACCTTC.

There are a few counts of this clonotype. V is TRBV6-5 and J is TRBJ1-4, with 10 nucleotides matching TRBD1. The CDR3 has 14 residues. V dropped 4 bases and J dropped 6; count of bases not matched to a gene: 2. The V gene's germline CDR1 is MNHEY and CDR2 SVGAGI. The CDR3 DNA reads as TGTGCCAGCAGTTGGACAGGGGGGCATGAAAAACTGTTTTTT. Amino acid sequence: CASSWTGGHEKLFF.

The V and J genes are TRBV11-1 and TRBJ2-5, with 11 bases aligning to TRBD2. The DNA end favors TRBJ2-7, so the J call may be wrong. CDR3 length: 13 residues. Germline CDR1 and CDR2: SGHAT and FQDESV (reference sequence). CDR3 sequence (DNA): TGTGCCAGCAAGGGGACTAGCGGTTACGAGCAGTACTTC. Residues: CASKGTSGYEQYF.

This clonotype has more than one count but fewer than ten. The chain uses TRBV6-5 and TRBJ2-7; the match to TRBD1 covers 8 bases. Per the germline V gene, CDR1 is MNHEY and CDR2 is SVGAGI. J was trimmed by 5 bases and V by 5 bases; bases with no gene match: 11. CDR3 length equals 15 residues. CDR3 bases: TGTGCCAGCAGTACGGCCCCGACAGGGGCCCACGAGCAGTACTTC. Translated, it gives CASSTAPTGAHEQYF.

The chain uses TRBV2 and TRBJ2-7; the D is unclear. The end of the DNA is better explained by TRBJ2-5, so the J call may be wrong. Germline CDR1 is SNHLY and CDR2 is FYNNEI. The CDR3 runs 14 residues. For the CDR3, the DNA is TGTGCCAGCAGTGAAACGGCTACTCAAGAGACCCAGTACTTC. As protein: CASSETATQETQYF.

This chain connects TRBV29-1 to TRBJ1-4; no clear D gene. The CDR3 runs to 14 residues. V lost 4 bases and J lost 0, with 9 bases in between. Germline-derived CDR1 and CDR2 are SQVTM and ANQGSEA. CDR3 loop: CSVVGPTTNEKLFF. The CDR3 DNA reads TGCAGCGTTGTAGGCCCGACAACTAATGAAAAACTGTTTTTT.

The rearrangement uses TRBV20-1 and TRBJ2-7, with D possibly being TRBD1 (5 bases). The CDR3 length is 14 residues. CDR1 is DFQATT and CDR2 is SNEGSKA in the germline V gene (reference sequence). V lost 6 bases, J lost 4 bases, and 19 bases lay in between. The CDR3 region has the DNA TGCAGTGCCCACCCTCAGGGTACGGTGTACGAGCAGTACTTC. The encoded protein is CSAHPQGTVYEQYF.